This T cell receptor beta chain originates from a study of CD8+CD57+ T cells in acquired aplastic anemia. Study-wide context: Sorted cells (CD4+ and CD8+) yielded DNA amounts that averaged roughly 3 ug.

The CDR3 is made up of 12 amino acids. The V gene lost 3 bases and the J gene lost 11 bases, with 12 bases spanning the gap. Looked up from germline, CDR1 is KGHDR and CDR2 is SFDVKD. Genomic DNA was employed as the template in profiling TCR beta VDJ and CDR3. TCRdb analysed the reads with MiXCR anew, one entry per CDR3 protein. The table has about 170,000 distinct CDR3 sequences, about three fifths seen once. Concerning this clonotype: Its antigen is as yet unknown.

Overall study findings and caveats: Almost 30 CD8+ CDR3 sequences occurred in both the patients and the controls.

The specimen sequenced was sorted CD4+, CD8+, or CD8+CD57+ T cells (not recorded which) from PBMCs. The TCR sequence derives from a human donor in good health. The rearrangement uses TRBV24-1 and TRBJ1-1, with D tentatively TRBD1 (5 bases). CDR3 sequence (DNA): TGTGCCACCAGTGATCTCTCAGGGTCCGCTTTCTTT. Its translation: CATSDLSGSAFF.